These 23 T cell receptor beta chains were sequenced from one sample in a study of blood T cell repertoires in COVID-19. Libraries were prepared by immunoSEQ multiplex PCR; TCRdb keeps only in-frame clonotypes and omits some of them. The sample has 90,000 to 120,000 clones, around 87% seen once; the top ten hold less than 40%. The material sequenced was peripheral blood. The receptor source for this set is a woman aged 80 or over with acute or convalescent COVID-19.

The rearrangement uses TRBV6-6 and TRBJ2-1; no reliable D call. With 8 bases removed from V and 0 bases from J, the gap between germline ends came to 5 bases. This CDR3 is 12 amino acids long. Per the germline V gene, CDR1 is MNHNY and CDR2 is SVGAGI (reference sequence). The chain's CDR3 is CASSGSYNEQFF. As DNA, the CDR3 is TGTGCCAGCTCGGGCTCCTACAATGAGCAGTTCTTC.

This chain uses TRBV2 with TRBJ1-2; D is possibly TRBD1 (5 bases). The CDR3 contains 13 residues. Per germline, CDR1 SNHLY and CDR2 FYNNEI. Between the trimmed V and J ends, which lost 3 bases and 2 bases, there was a span of 7 bases. The DNA for the CDR3 is TGTGCCAGCAGTGACTCAGGGAACTATGGCTACACCTTC. Amino acid sequence: CASSDSGNYGYTF.

V usage is TRBV7-7 and J usage is TRBJ1-5, with a possible D match to TRBD1 (5 bases). Trimming shortened V by 4 bases and J by 1 base, and 20 bases separated the two germline ends. The CDR3 contains 18 residues. From germline, CDR1 is SSHAT and CDR2 FNYEAQ (reference sequence). The CDR3 sequence: CASSSRTPRVQSNQPQHF. For the CDR3, the DNA is TGTGCCAGCAGCTCCCGTACCCCCAGGGTACAAAGCAATCAGCCCCAGCATTTT.

The chain recombines TRBV7-2 with TRBJ1-1; weak D call: TRBD1 (5 bases). Per the germline V gene, CDR1 is SGHTA and CDR2 is FQGNSA. V was pared by 4 bases and J by 3 bases, with 9 bases between. The CDR3 consists of 13 residues. This CDR3 is CASSSQVYTEAFF. CDR3 in DNA: TGTGCCAGCAGCTCACAGGTTTACACTGAAGCTTTCTTT.

The J gene is TRBJ1-1, the V gene TRBV7-3, with D unresolved. The CDR3 is 13 amino acids. V shed 5 bases and J shed 4 bases, with 11 bases lying between them. The germline gives CDR1 SGHTA, CDR2 FQGTGA. The CDR3 nucleotides read TGTGCCAGCAGCCTTGGGGAGCCCACTGAAGCTTTCTTT. Translating gives CASSLGEPTEAFF. The variable domain in full, with the rest retrieved from reference TRBV7-3 and TRBJ1-1, is GAGVSQTPSNKVTEKGKYVELRCDPISGHTALYWYRQSLGQGPEFLIYFQGTGAADDSGLPNDRFFAVRPEGSVSTLKIQRTERGDSAVYLCASSLGEPTEAFFGQGTRLTVV.

This clone appeared a few times. The genes are TRBV6-4 and TRBJ2-2; a possible D gene is TRBD2 (7 bases). The V end was cut by 0 bases, the J end by 5 bases, with 10 bases between. Looked up from germline, CDR1 is MRHNA and CDR2 is SNTAGT. This CDR3 region has 15 residues. The CDR3 spells CASSDSAGATGELFF. CDR3 DNA sequence: TGTGCCAGCAGTGACTCGGCGGGGGCAACCGGGGAGCTGTTTTTT.

The rearrangement joins TRBV5-1 to TRBJ2-1; 8 bases align to TRBD1. The CDR3 length is 15 residues. V shed 0 bases, J shed 2 bases, and the junction held 1 base outside the gene matches. Germline CDR1 is SGHRS and CDR2 is YFSETQ. The DNA for the CDR3 is TGCGCCAGCAGCTTGGGACAGGGGACCTACAATGAGCAGTTCTTC. It codes for CASSLGQGTYNEQFF.

The J gene is TRBJ2-1, the V gene TRBV27, with 10 nucleotides matching TRBD2. The J segment lost 5 bases and the V segment lost 4 bases, leaving 8 bases of the junction unmatched. This CDR3 has 16 amino acids. Germline assignment: CDR1 MNHEY and CDR2 SMNVEV (reference sequence). The CDR3 is CASSSGLAELHNEQFF. CDR3 bases: TGTGCCAGCAGTTCCGGACTAGCGGAGCTCCACAATGAGCAGTTCTTC.

The chain recombines TRBV5-1 with TRBJ2-7; 7 nucleotides align to TRBD1. The V gene end was trimmed by 4 bases and the J gene end by 3 bases; junction bases not matched to a gene: 4. Germline V gene data show CDR1 as SGHRS and CDR2 as YFSETQ. CDR3 size: 13 residues. CDR3 in amino acids: CASSQGQDYEQYF. The CDR3 nucleotides read TGCGCCAGCAGCCAAGGACAGGACTACGAGCAGTACTTC.

The chain is built from TRBV4-3 and TRBJ2-2; 14 bases match TRBD2. This CDR3 spans 17 amino acids. The V gene's germline CDR1 is LGHNA and CDR2 YSLEER. V lost 4 bases, J lost 4 bases, and 5 bases stayed unmatched. The CDR3 here is CASSPTGTSGSTGELFF. Written as DNA, the CDR3 is TGCGCCAGCAGCCCTACCGGGACTAGCGGGAGCACCGGGGAGCTGTTTTTT.

The rearrangement uses TRBV11-3 and TRBJ2-7; 7 nucleotides line up with TRBD1. CDR1 is SGHNT and CDR2 is YENEEA in the germline V gene. V dropped 3 bases and J dropped 0; count of bases not matched to a gene: 11. CDR3 length: 17 residues. For the CDR3, the DNA is TGTGCCAGCAGCTTCATCTCCGGGACAGCAACCTCCTACGAGCAGTACTTC. Its translation: CASSFISGTATSYEQYF.

This rearrangement joins TRBV10-2 to TRBJ2-7; 7 positions match TRBD2. Looked up from germline, CDR1 is WSHSY and CDR2 is SAAADI. There are 13 residues in the CDR3. V was clipped by 6 bases and J by 2 bases; unmatched bases: 4. CDR3 amino acids: CASRPSGTYEQYF. The CDR3 nucleotides are TGCGCCAGCAGGCCCAGCGGGACCTACGAGCAGTACTTC.

The chain links TRBV2 to TRBJ1-2, with D possibly matching TRBD1 (5 bases). Between the trimmed V and J ends, which lost 8 bases and 4 bases, there was a span of 17 bases. Germline V gene lookup returns CDR1 SNHLY and CDR2 FYNNEI. This CDR3 has 14 residues. The CDR3 here is CASQKGGGSYGYTF. DNA of the CDR3: TGTGCCAGCCAGAAGGGTGGGGGGTCCTATGGCTACACCTTC.

This clone was counted only a few times. The chain has TRBV28 and TRBJ2-7, with 9 nucleotides matching TRBD2. The J segment lost 4 bases and the V segment lost 6 bases, leaving 4 bases of the junction unmatched. Germline CDR1 and CDR2: MDHEN and SYDVKM. CDR3 size: 13 residues. The CDR3 loop reads CASRRAGGYEQYF. The CDR3 bases are TGTGCCAGCAGGAGAGCGGGGGGATACGAGCAGTACTTC.

The V gene is TRBV5-1, the J gene TRBJ2-1; a possible D gene is TRBD1 (5 bases). Trimming shortened V by 2 bases and J by 0 bases, and 12 bases separated the two germline ends. The germline V gene encodes CDR1 SGHRS and CDR2 YFSETQ. The CDR3 loop spans 16 amino acids. CDR3 residues: CASSFWTRSSYNEQFF. The CDR3 region has the DNA TGCGCCAGCAGCTTTTGGACACGTAGCTCCTACAATGAGCAGTTCTTC.

This clone was seen just once. This sample also contains other DNA sequences that code for the same CDR3. This chain joins TRBV7-2 and TRBJ2-3, with a possible D match to TRBD2 (6 bases). The CDR3 totals 15 residues. The germline V and J ends were trimmed by 3 bases and 0 bases, with 10 bases remaining between them. Germline V lookup: CDR1 SGHTA, CDR2 FQGNSA. CDR3: CASSFGTPSTDTQYF. In nucleotides, the CDR3 is TGTGCCAGCAGCTTCGGGACTCCAAGCACAGATACGCAGTATTTT.

The rearrangement uses TRBV18 and TRBJ1-2; D uncertain. Germline lookup yields CDR1 KGHSH and CDR2 LQKENI. The V end lost 0 bases, the J end lost 7 bases, and 12 bases lay between the germline ends. There are 14 residues in the CDR3. CDR3 sequence (DNA): TGTGCCAGCTCACCACCAAACCAGGAGGGTGGCTACACCTTC. Protein product: CASSPPNQEGGYTF.

This sequence joins TRBV6-5 and TRBJ2-7, with D tentatively TRBD1 (6 bases). The CDR3 sequence is 16 residues long. The germline V and J ends were trimmed by 2 bases and 2 bases, with 16 bases remaining between them. The germline gives CDR1 MNHEY, CDR2 SVGAGI. Here the CDR3 reads CASSYEHRDPPYEQYF. CDR3 nucleotide sequence: TGTGCCAGCAGTTACGAGCACAGGGATCCCCCCTACGAGCAGTACTTC.

This clone was detected only once. This chain links TRBV5-1 with TRBJ2-3; tentative D call: TRBD1 (6 bases). Trimming took 0 bases from V and 0 from J, leaving 17 bases between them. This CDR3 comprises 18 residues. Germline CDR1 SGHRS, CDR2 YFSETQ. CDR3 loop: CASSLAVGGPPSTDTQYF. The CDR3 nucleotides read TGCGCCAGCAGCTTGGCTGTTGGGGGCCCTCCTAGCACAGATACGCAGTATTTT.

This rearrangement joins TRBV19 to TRBJ1-4, with a tentative D call TRBD1 (5 bases). Germline CDR1 and CDR2: LNHDA and SQIVND (reference sequence). V was cut by 0 bases and J by 0 bases, with 11 bases left in between. The CDR3 sequence is 17 residues long. CDR3 sequence: CASSIDGTGATNEKLFF. The CDR3, as DNA: TGTGCCAGTAGTATAGATGGGACGGGAGCAACTAATGAAAAACTGTTTTTT.

The rearrangement uses TRBV6-5 and TRBJ1-2; 8 bases line up with TRBD1. CDR1 is MNHEY and CDR2 is SVGAGI in the germline V gene. This CDR3 has 13 residues. V lost 2 bases and J lost 6; bases outside the gene matches: 2. CDR3 loop: CASSYMTGDGYTF. As DNA, the CDR3 is TGTGCCAGCAGTTACATGACAGGGGATGGCTACACCTTC.

To note about this clone: The germline gene is not matched at one end of the junction; a read error may be the cause. The chain uses TRBV20-1 and TRBJ2-1; 11 bases line up with TRBD1. The CDR3 runs to 10 residues. Germline assignment: CDR1 DFQATT and CDR2 SNEGSKA (reference sequence). The CDR3 DNA reads as TGCAGTGCTGAGGACAGGGGGCAGGTCTTC. Its protein is CSAEDRGQVF.

This chain links TRBV10-1 with TRBJ1-1; perhaps TRBD1 as D (5 bases). The V gene's germline CDR1 is WNHNN and CDR2 SYGVQD (reference sequence). Trimming stripped 7 bases from V and 4 bases from J, with 13 bases between. The CDR3 is made up of 13 amino acids. The CDR3 coding sequence is TGCGCCAGCAATAACCAGGGAGGCACTGAAGCTTTCTTT. This encodes CASNNQGGTEAFF.